This T cell receptor beta chain originates from a study of Graves' ophthalmopathy and Graves' hyperthyroidism. There are 15 residues in the CDR3. With 1 base removed from V and 5 bases from J, the gap between germline ends came to 15 bases. The germline CDR1 and CDR2 sequences are GTSNPN and SVGIG (reference sequence). Patients with other autoimmune diseases, uncontrolled infections, pregnancy or lactation were excluded. As the template, RNA transcripts were used to amplify TCR beta CDR3 regions. RT-PCR was first run with HTBI primers, then multiplex PCR in a second round. TCRdb processed the multiplex PCR reads anew with MiXCR; each CDR3 protein has one entry. The sample has 450,000 or so distinct CDR3 sequences, 13% to 15% seen once.

J is TRBJ1-5 and V is TRBV30; D not resolved. The source material was blood. This clonotype was obtained from a young woman with Graves' ophthalmopathy. The CDR3 bases are TGTGCCTGGAGTGAGGGCCGTCTTCACGATCAGCCCCAGCATTTT. It encodes CAWSEGRLHDQPQHF.